The entry below describes one T cell receptor (beta chain). From germline, CDR1 is SGHRS and CDR2 YFSETQ. CDR3 size: 14 residues. With V trimmed by 0 bases and J by 5 bases, 2 bases remained unmatched. This table comes from immunoSEQ multiplex PCR, and its TCRdb copy is limited to in-frame clones, with some not included. The repertoire holds approximately 81,000 clones, roughly 96% seen once, with 0.2% in the top ten. This record comes from a study of technical replicates of blood from several donors. The chain combines TRBV5-1 with TRBJ2-1, with 7 bases aligning to TRBD1. The source of this sequence is a human donor in good health. The sample was T cells isolated from PBMCs. For the CDR3, the DNA is TGCGCCAGCAGCTTGGGGGACAGAGACAATGAGCAGTTCTTC. Translation: CASSLGDRDNEQFF.